This T cell receptor beta chain was sequenced in a study of shared clonotypes between healthy human individuals. The study's findings and limits: Donors were few, which limited the genetic and exposure-history diversity represented.

The authors loaded 150 to 250 ng DNA, roughly 27,000 T cell genomes, into sorted-subset replicate PCRs. Some clones are missing from TCRdb's copy, which holds only in-frame ones; the method was immunoSEQ multiplex PCR. Of 2.3 million or so clones listed, over 90% are singletons. Germline values: CDR1 SEHNR, CDR2 FQNEAQ (reference sequence). Losses at the gene ends were 5 bases for V and 9 bases for J; bases not matched to a gene: 6. This CDR3 is 15 amino acids long. The authors divided CD4+ cells into CD45RA+ naive and CD45RA-negative memory subsets. This clone occurred once. The target antigen is unknown.

Sequenced material: naive CD4+ T cells from PBMCs. Subset meaning: CD45RA+ positively selected. The receptor's source is a man in his late teens or twenties in good health. Some clones in this sample may be carry-over from other donors' samples. V and J are TRBV7-9 and TRBJ1-6; 11 positions match TRBD1. CDR3 bases: TGTGCCAGCAGCCCGACGGGACAGGGGGGTTCACCCCTCCACTTT. Its protein is CASSPTGQGGSPLHF.